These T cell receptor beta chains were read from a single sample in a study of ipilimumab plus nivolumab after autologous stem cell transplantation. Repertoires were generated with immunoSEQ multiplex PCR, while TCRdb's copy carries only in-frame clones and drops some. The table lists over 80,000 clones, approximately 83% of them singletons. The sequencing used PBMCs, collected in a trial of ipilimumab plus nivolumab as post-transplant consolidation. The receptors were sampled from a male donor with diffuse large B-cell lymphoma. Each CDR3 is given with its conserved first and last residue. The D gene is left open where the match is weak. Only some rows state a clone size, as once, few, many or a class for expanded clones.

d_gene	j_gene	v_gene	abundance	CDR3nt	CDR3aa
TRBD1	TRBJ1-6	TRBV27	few	TGTGCCAGCAGTCCCCCGGGACAGGGGTTTTCACCCCTCCACTTT	CASSPPGQGFSPLHF
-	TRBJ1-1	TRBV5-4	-	TGTGCCAGCAGCTCCCACCTCACTGAAGCTTTCTTT	CASSSHLTEAFF
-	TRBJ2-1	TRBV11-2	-	TGTGCCAGCAGCTTAGATAACAGCGGAGAGCAGTTCTTC	CASSLDNSGEQFF
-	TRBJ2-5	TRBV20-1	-	TGCAGTGTCTGGGGGTCTGAGGAGCAGTACTTC	CSVWGSEEQYF
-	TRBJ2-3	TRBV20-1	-	TGCAGTGCGGACGGGGTGGATACGCAGTATTTT	CSADGVDTQYF
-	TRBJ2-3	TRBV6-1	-	TGTGCCAGCTCAGTTATCGGGATCGAAGCAGATACGCAGTATTTT	CASSVIGIEADTQYF
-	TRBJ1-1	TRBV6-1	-	TGTGCCAGCAGTGCCCAGACAGACCGTGAAGCTTTCTTT	CASSAQTDREAFF
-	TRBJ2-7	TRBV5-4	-	TGTGCCAGCAGCTTGCGGGGGGCGGAGGAGCAGTACTTC	CASSLRGAEEQYF
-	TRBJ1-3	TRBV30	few	TGTGCCTGGAGTGTACCGGGTTCTGGAAACACCATATATTTT	CAWSVPGSGNTIYF
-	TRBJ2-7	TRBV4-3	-	TGCGCCAGCAGCCAAGAGTTGAGCCGCAGGGTGGCGGGTTCCTACGAGCAGTACTTC	CASSQELSRRVAGSYEQYF
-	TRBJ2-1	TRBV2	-	TGTGCCAGCAAAGGGCAGTCTAAAAATGGGGAGTTCTTC	CASKGQSKNGEFF
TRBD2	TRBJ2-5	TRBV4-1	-	TGCGCCAGCAGCCAAGATGGGACTAGCGACCAAGAGACCCAGTACTTC	CASSQDGTSDQETQYF
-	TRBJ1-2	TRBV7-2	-	TGTGCCAGCAGCTTAGACTGGCAGCCTGGCAGGGGCTACACCTTC	CASSLDWQPGRGYTF
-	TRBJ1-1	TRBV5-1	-	TGCGCCAGCAGCTTGTCACAGACCATGAACACTGAAGCTTTCTTT	CASSLSQTMNTEAFF
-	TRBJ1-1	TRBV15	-	TGTGCCACCAGCAGAGGGGCAGGCGTGAACACTGAAGCTTTCTTT	CATSRGAGVNTEAFF
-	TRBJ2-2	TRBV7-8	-	TGTGCCAGCAGCCGAACCACCGGACTGAACACCGGGGAGCTGTTTTTT	CASSRTTGLNTGELFF
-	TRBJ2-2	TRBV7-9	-	TGTGCCACGCCCCGGCCGGCGGTCCCCGGGCCCGGGGAGCTGTTTTTT	CATPRPAVPGPGELFF
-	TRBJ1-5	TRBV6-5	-	TGTGCCAGCAGTACCAGGGGCGCCGGGCAGCCCCAGCATTTT	CASSTRGAGQPQHF
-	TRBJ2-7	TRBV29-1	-	TGCAGCGTTAAAGGAACTAGTTTGGGCTACGAGCAGTACTTC	CSVKGTSLGYEQYF
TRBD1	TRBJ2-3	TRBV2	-	TGTGCCAGCAGATTAGACAGGGGGCCGACAGATACGCAGTATTTT	CASRLDRGPTDTQYF
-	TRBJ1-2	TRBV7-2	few	TGTGCCAGCAGCTTACCTCAGGGGTTGAGTGGCTACACCTTC	CASSLPQGLSGYTF
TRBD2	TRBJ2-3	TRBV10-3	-	TGTGCCATCAGTGACGTTAGCGGGGGGGCGGGAGATACGCAGTATTTT	CAISDVSGGAGDTQYF
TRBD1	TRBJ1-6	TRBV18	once	TGTGCCAGCTCAGAGGGGACAGTTAATAATTCACCCCTCCACTTT	CASSEGTVNNSPLHF
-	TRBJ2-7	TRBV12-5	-	TGTGCTAGTGGTTTGAATAACGAGCAGTACTTC	CASGLNNEQYF
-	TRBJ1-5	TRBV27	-	TGTGCCAGCAGTCCACAGTTTAATCAGCCCCAGCATTTT	CASSPQFNQPQHF
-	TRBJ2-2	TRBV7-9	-	TGTGCCAGCAGCTCACGCCGGGGGCCGAACACCGGGGAGCTGTTTTTT	CASSSRRGPNTGELFF
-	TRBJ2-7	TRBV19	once	TGTGCCAGTAGTCCACCACACAGTTACGAGCAGTACTTC	CASSPPHSYEQYF
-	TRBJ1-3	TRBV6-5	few	TGTGCCAGCCTGGGCTCTGGAAACACCATATATTTT	CASLGSGNTIYF
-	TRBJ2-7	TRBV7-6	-	TGTGCCAGCAGCCCCCAAGCGGGCCCGTCCTACGAGCAGTACTTC	CASSPQAGPSYEQYF
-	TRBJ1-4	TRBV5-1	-	TGCGCCAGCAGTCCGCTAGGACGGAATGAAAAACTGTTTTTT	CASSPLGRNEKLFF
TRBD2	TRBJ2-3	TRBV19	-	TGTGCCAGTTCAACTCCCCTGGCGGGGGGACCCACAGATACGCAGTATTTT	CASSTPLAGGPTDTQYF
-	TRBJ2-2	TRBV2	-	TGTGCCAGCAGTCCCCTCGGGGGGAACACCGGGGAGCTGTTTTTT	CASSPLGGNTGELFF
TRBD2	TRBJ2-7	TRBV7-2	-	TGTGCCAGCAGCCCCACTAGCGGGGGAGGCGAGCAGTACTTC	CASSPTSGGGEQYF
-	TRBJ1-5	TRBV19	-	TGTGCCAGTAGCACCCGGGGGGATCAGGGACAGCCCCAGCATTTT	CASSTRGDQGQPQHF
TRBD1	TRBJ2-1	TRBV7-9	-	TGTGCCAGCAGCGCGGCCGGGACAGGGTCTCTGGAGCAGTTCTTC	CASSAAGTGSLEQFF
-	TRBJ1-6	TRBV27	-	TGTGCCAGCACCACCTCCAGCGCGTTTAATTCACCCCTCCACTTT	CASTTSSAFNSPLHF
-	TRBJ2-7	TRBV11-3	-	TGTGCCAGCAGCTTAGAGTCAGACGGCGAGCAGTACTTC	CASSLESDGEQYF
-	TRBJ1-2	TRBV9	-	TGTGCCAGCAGCGTAGAGGGAAGAGGGCACTATGGCTACACCTTC	CASSVEGRGHYGYTF
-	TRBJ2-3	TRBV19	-	TGTGCCAGTAGTAACTTGGCTAGCACAGATACGCAGTATTTT	CASSNLASTDTQYF
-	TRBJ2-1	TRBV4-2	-	TGTGCCAGCAGCCAAGATAGGCGGGGCACTTACAATGAGCAGTTCTTC	CASSQDRRGTYNEQFF
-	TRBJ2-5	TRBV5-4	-	TGTGCCAGCAGCTTGTCTATTTCCGAGACCCAGTACTTC	CASSLSISETQYF
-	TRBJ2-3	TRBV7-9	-	TGTGCCAGCAGCTTAGCGGAGTCGACGGGCCCTAGCACAGATACGCAGTATTTT	CASSLAESTGPSTDTQYF
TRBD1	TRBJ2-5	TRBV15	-	TGTGCCACCAGCAACCAAGGACAGGGGAAAGAGACCCAGTACTTC	CATSNQGQGKETQYF
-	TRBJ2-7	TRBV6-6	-	TGTGCCAGCAGTTCCTCGGACGGAAGAACCTACGAGCAGTACTTC	CASSSSDGRTYEQYF
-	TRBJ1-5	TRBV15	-	TGTGCCACCAGCAGAGGTTCTCGGGACCAGCATTTT	CATSRGSRDQHF
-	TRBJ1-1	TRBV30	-	TGTGCCTGGAGTGTACGGGTCGACACTGAAGCTTTCTTT	CAWSVRVDTEAFF
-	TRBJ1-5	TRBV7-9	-	TGTGCCAGCAGCCCAGGGGTCCGTAATCAGCCCCAGCATTTT	CASSPGVRNQPQHF
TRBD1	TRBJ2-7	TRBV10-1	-	TGCGCCAGCAGTGAGATCGCTGACAGGGGTCCGCACGAGCAGTACTTC	CASSEIADRGPHEQYF
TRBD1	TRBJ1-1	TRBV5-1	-	TGCGCCAGCAGCCCGGGACAGGGGGCCGACACTGAAGCTTTCTTT	CASSPGQGADTEAFF
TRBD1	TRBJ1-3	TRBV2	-	TGTGCCAGCAGAGCGACAGGGGTCTCTGGAAACACCATATATTTT	CASRATGVSGNTIYF